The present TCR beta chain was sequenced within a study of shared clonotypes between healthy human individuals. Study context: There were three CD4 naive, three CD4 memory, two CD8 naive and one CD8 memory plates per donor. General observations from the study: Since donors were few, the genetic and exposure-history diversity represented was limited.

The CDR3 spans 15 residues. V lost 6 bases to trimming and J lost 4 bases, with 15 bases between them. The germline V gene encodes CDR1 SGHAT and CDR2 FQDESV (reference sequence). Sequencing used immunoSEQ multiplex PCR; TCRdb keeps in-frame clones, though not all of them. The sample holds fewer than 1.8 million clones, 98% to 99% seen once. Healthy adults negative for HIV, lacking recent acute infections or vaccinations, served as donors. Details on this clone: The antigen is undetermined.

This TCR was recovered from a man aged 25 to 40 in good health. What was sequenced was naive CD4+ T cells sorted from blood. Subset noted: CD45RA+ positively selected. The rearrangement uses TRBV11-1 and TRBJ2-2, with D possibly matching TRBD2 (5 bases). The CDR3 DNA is TGTGCCAGCAGTTTCCCCAATGAGGGCACCGGGGAGCTGTTTTTT. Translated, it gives CASSFPNEGTGELFF.